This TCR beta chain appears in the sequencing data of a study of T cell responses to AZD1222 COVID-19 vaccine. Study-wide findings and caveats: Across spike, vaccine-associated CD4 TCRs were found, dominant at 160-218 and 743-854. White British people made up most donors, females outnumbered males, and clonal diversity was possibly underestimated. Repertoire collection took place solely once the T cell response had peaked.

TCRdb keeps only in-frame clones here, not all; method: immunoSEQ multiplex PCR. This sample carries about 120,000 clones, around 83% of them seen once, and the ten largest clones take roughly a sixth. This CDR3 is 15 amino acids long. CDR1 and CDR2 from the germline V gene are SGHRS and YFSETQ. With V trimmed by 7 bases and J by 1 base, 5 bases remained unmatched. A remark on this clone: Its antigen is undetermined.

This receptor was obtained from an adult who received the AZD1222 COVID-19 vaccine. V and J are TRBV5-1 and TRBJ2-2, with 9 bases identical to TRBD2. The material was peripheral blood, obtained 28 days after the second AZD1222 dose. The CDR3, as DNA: TGCGCCAGCCGCCGACTAGCGGTGAACACCGGGGAGCTGTTTTTT. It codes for CASRRLAVNTGELFF.